The present entry profiles one T cell receptor beta chain with its context. Its specific antigen is unknown. No quality values exist for individual bases; no much larger clone is one base distant. The immunoSEQ Assay, a bias-controlled multiplex PCR, was used to amplify TCRbeta CDR3 regions from genomic DNA. The study's processing was this. Within the assay, amplification of reference gene primers was used to estimate how many nucleated cells each sample contained. To quantify the absolute abundance of each unique TCRbeta CDR3 rearrangement, sequence reads were collapsed and filtered. For each sample, productive Simpson clonality was calculated by taking the square root of Simpson's diversity index across productive rearrangements. TCRdb took over this immuneACCESS table, retaining in-frame rearrangements with V and J assigned. Such tables are incomplete; in checked studies, under half of the missing clones stem from an unresolved V gene, and the remainder is unexplained. D and trimming were read from the DNA, whereas the V and J calls and clone size are those reported in that table. In this sample the table shows about 200,000 clones, around nine tenths of which occur a single time. The ten largest account for 0.65% to 0.85% of the sample.

In Seattle, one collaborating source enrolled patients while the infection was active and tracked those patients longitudinally over the course of disease. Whole blood was collected in K2EDTA tubes by collaborating institutions according to the institutions' own protocols. For TCRbeta analysis, collaborators shipped samples in one of three forms: frozen whole blood, isolated PBMCs, or DNA extracted from either of those sample types. The data were obtained in a study of blood T cell repertoires in COVID-19 (dated by TCRdb to the early 2020s). With respect to the entire study: The collaborator samples originated in the United States, Italy and Spain and spanned the acute and convalescent phases of COVID-19. The material from the prospective study consisted of cDNA or gDNA derived from T cells, B-cell-depleted T cells, or PBMCs. Subjects who had been exposed to COVID-19, were actively infected with it, or had recovered from it provided the deeply sampled blood TCRbeta repertoires that made up the dataset. The repertoires were released in a freely available public database intended as a resource for research on the immune response to SARS-CoV-2. Samples came from the ongoing ImmuneRACE study (first 160 participants) plus 1,254 subjects from 6 global collaborators. Sample metadata almost always included a de-identified subject ID, COVID-19 status, age in years and sex. Where HLA class I and class II types were available, the types were taken from metadata supplied by the sample provider, not from assay-based typing. The paper as a whole reports these results and caveats: The amount of clinical and demographic metadata varied by source and participant and was provided uncurated.

From cysteine to phenylalanine, the CDR3 is 17 amino acids long. Solely the CDR3 DNA is kept, with 51 bases framed from the first base. V ends up 1 base short and J 4 bases short, with an unmatched junction base count of 11. In the germline V gene (reference sequence), CDR1 corresponds to SGHNT and CDR2 to YYREEE. The source of this sequence is a man aged 60 to 75 with COVID-19, enrolled during active disease. The sequencing input was peripheral blood. The chain links TRBV5-4 with TRBJ2-5; TRBD2 fits 9 bases in the junction. The encoded CDR3 is CASSLLVLAGQPETQYF. The DNA sequence is as follows: TGTGCCAGCAGCTTGTTAGTTCTAGCGGGACAACCAGAGACCCAGTACTTC.